This T cell receptor (beta chain) was retrieved from a study of shared clonotypes between healthy human individuals. At deep level, the assay was performed. Measured with immunoSEQ multiplex PCR; TCRdb has only the in-frame clones, and not every one. The sample contains some 2 million clones, 85% to 95% of which appear only once. Germline CDR1 reads SGHRS; CDR2 reads YFSETQ. This CDR3 region has 16 residues. Unmatched junction bases numbered 7, after V lost 3 bases and J lost 5 bases. This clone has just one count. The genes are TRBV5-1 and TRBJ2-5; 13 nucleotides line up with TRBD2. The sequenced material came from naive CD4+ T cells sorted from blood. Stated subset: CD45RA+ positively selected. The origin of this receptor is a man younger than 35 in good health. The CDR3 here is CASSSTSGGASETQYF. For the CDR3, the DNA is TGCGCCAGCAGCTCAACTAGCGGGGGGGCCTCGGAGACCCAGTACTTC.